The 25 T cell receptor beta chains in this list originate from one sample, sequenced in a study of blood T cell repertoires in COVID-19 (dated by TCRdb to 2020 to 2021). Library method: the immunoSEQ multiplex PCR assay. TCRdb retrieved this table from immuneACCESS and kept in-frame rearrangements only. Not all clones are present; in checked studies, unresolved V genes account for under half, and no reason is known for the remainder. The sample profile shows roughly 250,000 clones; roughly nine tenths of them were found once. The ten largest clones capture more than 5% of the sample. The material sequenced was PBMCs or T cells enriched from blood (not recorded which). The receptors originated from a woman aged 25 to 45 with acute COVID-19.

V usage is TRBV18 and J usage is TRBJ2-1; 12 bases are shared with TRBD2. Germline V CDR1 and CDR2: KGHSH, LQKENI. V lost 3 bases, J lost 7 bases, and 10 bases stayed unmatched. The CDR3 extends over 17 amino acids. In DNA form, the CDR3 reads TGTGCCAGCTCACCGATCCAGACTAGCGGGGGATTGAATGAGCAGTTCTTC. This codes for CASSPIQTSGGLNEQFF.

This clone was counted a single time. The chain combines TRBV19 with TRBJ2-1; 12 bases fit TRBD2. The V gene end was trimmed by 9 bases and the J gene end by 2 bases; junction bases not matched to a gene: 8. CDR3 length: 16 residues. The germline V gene encodes CDR1 LNHDA and CDR2 SQIVND (reference sequence). The CDR3 spells CASTASGGAPYNEQFF. CDR3 in DNA: TGTGCCAGCACCGCTAGCGGGGGGGCGCCCTACAATGAGCAGTTCTTC.

This chain links TRBV6-5 with TRBJ1-1, with D maybe TRBD1 (6 bases). CDR1 is MNHEY and CDR2 is SVGAGI in the germline V gene. The germline V and J ends were trimmed by 5 bases and 11 bases, with 21 bases remaining between them. CDR3 length: 14 residues. CDR3 sequence (DNA): TGTGCCAGCAGTCCAGACCGCGACAGGCCCAAGGCTTTCTTT. This translates into CASSPDRDRPKAFF.

The chain combines TRBV18 with TRBJ1-1; D not certain. Trimming cost V 6 bases and J 5 bases, with 16 bases left between them. This CDR3 is built from 14 residues. Germline assignment: CDR1 KGHSH and CDR2 LQKENI. The CDR3 DNA reads as TGTGCCAGCTCCCAAGCCCGGACGGGGACTGAAGCTTTCTTT. Translating it yields CASSQARTGTEAFF.

This clone came up once. This chain links TRBV5-6 with TRBJ2-3, with 16 bases identical to TRBD2. The V gene end was trimmed by 4 bases and the J gene end by 9 bases; junction bases not matched to a gene: 8. CDR1 and CDR2 (germline): SGHDT, YYEEEE. This CDR3 region has 16 residues. The CDR3 coding sequence is TGTGCCAGCAGCCTCAAAGGGACTAGCGGGGGGGCGACGCAGTATTTT. Protein product: CASSLKGTSGGATQYF.

This clone appeared a few times. The rearrangement links TRBV4-1 to TRBJ1-6; D uncertain. There are 11 residues in the CDR3. The V gene lost 5 bases and the J gene lost 11 bases, with 7 bases spanning the gap. Per the germline V gene, CDR1 is MGHRA and CDR2 is YSYEKL. The chain's CDR3 is CASSVHAPLHF. In DNA form, the CDR3 reads TGCGCCAGCAGCGTCCATGCACCCCTCCACTTT.

The gene calls are TRBV28 and TRBJ2-1, with 8 bases matching TRBD1. Germline V gene data show CDR1 as MDHEN and CDR2 as SYDVKM. V dropped 6 bases and J dropped 0; count of bases not matched to a gene: 4. The CDR3 contains 15 residues. The CDR3 protein is CASRPGTGSYNEQFF. The CDR3 nucleotides read TGTGCCAGCAGGCCCGGGACAGGCTCCTACAATGAGCAGTTCTTC.

This clone was found once. The chain links TRBV4-1 to TRBJ2-1; TRBD2 matches at 12 bases. V was clipped by 2 bases and J by 12 bases; unmatched bases: 8. The CDR3 loop spans 15 amino acids. Germline CDR1 reads MGHRA; CDR2 reads YSYEKL. CDR3 coding DNA: TGCGCCAGCAGCCAAACGCTAGCGGGGGGGCTAGGGCAGTTCTTC. The encoded protein is CASSQTLAGGLGQFF.

This CDR3 is CASSERDRVTYEQYF. The CDR3 bases are TGTGCCAGCAGTGAGAGGGACAGGGTGACCTACGAGCAGTACTTC. J is TRBJ2-7 and V is TRBV6-1; 9 nucleotides align to TRBD1. The germline V gene has CDR1 MNHNS and CDR2 SASEGT. The CDR3 consists of 15 residues. J lost 2 bases, V lost 3 bases, and 5 bases had no gene match.

This chain connects TRBV28 to TRBJ2-5; perhaps TRBD1 as D (8 bases). CDR3 size: 13 residues. Germline V gives CDR1 MDHEN, CDR2 SYDVKM. V was shortened by 5 bases and J by 8 bases, with 15 bases between the two germline ends. The CDR3 region has the DNA TGTGCCAGCAGTCCTACAGGGGGGGCCACCCAGTACTTC. Translation: CASSPTGGATQYF.

The chain is built from TRBV19 and TRBJ1-5, with 7 bases aligning to TRBD1. This CDR3 comprises 14 residues. The V and J ends lost 5 bases and 6 bases, in that order; junction bases with no gene match: 7. The germline V gene has CDR1 LNHDA and CDR2 SQIVND (reference sequence). The DNA of the CDR3 is TGTGCCAGTAGTCCGGGACAGATTATTCAGCCCCAGCATTTT. Translated, it gives CASSPGQIIQPQHF. Full variable domain (remainder filled in from reference TRBV19 and TRBJ1-5): DGGITQSPKYLFRKEGQNVTLSCEQNLNHDAMYWYRQDPGQGLRLIYYSQIVNDFQKGDIAEGYSVSREKKESFPLTVTSAQKNPTAFYLCASSPGQIIQPQHFGDGTRLSIL.

This chain joins TRBV9 and TRBJ2-7; 7 nucleotides align to TRBD1. The CDR3 extends over 13 amino acids. The germline V gene has CDR1 SGDLS and CDR2 YYNGEE. J lost 3 bases, V lost 3 bases, and 3 bases had no gene match. CDR3 nucleotide sequence: TGTGCCAGCAGCGAGGGACAGTACTACGAGCAGTACTTC. This codes for CASSEGQYYEQYF.

The rearrangement uses TRBV5-1 and TRBJ2-7; 14 bases align to TRBD2. With 4 bases clipped from V and 6 bases from J, the junction kept 9 bases outside the gene matches. This CDR3 contains 16 residues. Per the germline V gene, CDR1 is SGHRS and CDR2 is YFSETQ. The CDR3 protein is CASSPQGLAGAGEQYF. CDR3 DNA: TGCGCCAGCAGCCCCCAGGGACTAGCGGGAGCCGGCGAGCAGTACTTC.

The chain recombines TRBV18 with TRBJ2-7; D perhaps matches TRBD2 (5 bases). The CDR3 has 12 residues. Between the trimmed V and J ends, which lost 6 bases and 3 bases, there was a span of 9 bases. Germline V gene lookup returns CDR1 KGHSH and CDR2 LQKENI. In DNA form, the CDR3 reads TGTGCCAGCTCGTCGGGATACTACGAGCAGTACTTC. Amino acids: CASSSGYYEQYF.

The chain links TRBV28 to TRBJ2-1; 8 nucleotides align to TRBD2. The CDR3 runs to 14 residues. Germline V gives CDR1 MDHEN, CDR2 SYDVKM. Losses at the gene ends were 3 bases for V and 4 bases for J; bases not matched to a gene: 2. As DNA, the CDR3 is TGTGCCAGCAGTTTGGGACTAGTGTACAATGAGCAGTTCTTC. Encoded protein: CASSLGLVYNEQFF.

The CDR3 here is CASSQPTEPHTYEQYF. The DNA of the CDR3 is TGTGCCAGCAGCCAACCGACAGAACCTCATACCTACGAGCAGTACTTC. The chain uses TRBV3-1 (or the pseudogene TRBV3-2) and TRBJ2-7; D perhaps matches TRBD1 (5 bases). Germline CDR1 LGHDT, CDR2 YNNKEL (reference sequence). The CDR3 runs 16 residues. Trimming removed 2 bases from V and 2 bases from J, with 16 bases in between.

The rearrangement uses TRBV3-1 (or the pseudogene TRBV3-2) and TRBJ2-7, with D perhaps matching TRBD2 (7 bases). CDR1 is LGHDT and CDR2 is YNNKEL in the germline V gene (reference sequence). The CDR3 totals 16 residues. Trimming took off 1 base at V and 4 bases at J, with 17 bases between the two ends. The CDR3 sequence is CASSQASGGLRYEQYF. Here the CDR3 DNA reads TGTGCCAGCAGCCAAGCCTCGGGGGGCCTTAGATACGAGCAGTACTTC.

The CDR3 region is CASSSSRNGERDEQFF. The CDR3 bases are TGTGCCAGCAGCTCGAGCAGAAACGGGGAAAGAGATGAGCAGTTCTTC. The V and J genes are TRBV11-1 and TRBJ2-1; TRBD2 is a possible D gene (5 bases). Germline CDR1 SGHAT, CDR2 FQDESV (reference sequence). The V gene lost 4 bases and the J gene lost 8 bases, with 21 bases spanning the gap. The CDR3 covers 16 residues. The entire variable domain, with the rest obtained from reference TRBV11-1 and TRBJ2-1, is as follows: EAEVAQSPRYKITEKSQAVAFWCDPISGHATLYWYRQILGQGPELLVQFQDESVVDDSQLPKDRFSAERLKGVDSTLKIQPAELGDSAMYLCASSSSRNGERDEQFFGPGTRLTVL.

CDR3 coding DNA: TGTGCCATCACGGGACAGGGAAGTTACGAGCAGTACTTC. Protein product: CAITGQGSYEQYF. This rearrangement joins TRBV10-3 to TRBJ2-7, with 9 bases aligning to TRBD1. V lost 7 bases, J lost 4 bases, and 5 bases stayed unmatched. The CDR3 spans 13 residues. CDR1 ENHRY and CDR2 SYGVKD come from the germline V gene.

The gene calls are TRBV4-2 and TRBJ2-3, with TRBD2 matching over 11 bases. The V and J ends lost 0 bases and 3 bases, in that order; junction bases with no gene match: 8. Germline loops: CDR1 LGHNA, CDR2 YNFKEQ. The CDR3 length is 18 residues. CDR3 DNA sequence: TGTGCCAGCAGCCAAGAGATGGGTAGCGGGGGGGGAACAGATACGCAGTATTTT. Encoded protein: CASSQEMGSGGGTDTQYF.

The chain recombines TRBV19 with TRBJ1-4; the D gene is possibly TRBD1 (5 bases). Trimming shortened V by 3 bases and J by 10 bases, and 12 bases separated the two germline ends. CDR3 length: 13 amino acids. Germline values: CDR1 LNHDA, CDR2 SQIVND (reference sequence). CDR3 protein: CASSMQGLGKLFF. CDR3 coding DNA: TGTGCCAGTAGTATGCAGGGCTTGGGAAAACTGTTTTTT.

This chain uses TRBV5-5 with TRBJ1-2, with 8 bases fitting TRBD1. Germline lookup yields CDR1 SGHKS and CDR2 YYEKEE (reference sequence). V dropped 4 bases and J dropped 5; count of bases not matched to a gene: 10. The CDR3 is 15 residues long. CDR3 DNA: TGTGCCAGCAGCCCTGGACAGGGACGAGATTATGGCTACACCTTC. It translates to CASSPGQGRDYGYTF.

The V call is TRBV2, the J call TRBJ2-4; TRBD2 is a possible D gene (7 bases). Germline CDR1 is SNHLY and CDR2 is FYNNEI. There are 14 residues in the CDR3. V was clipped by 0 bases and J by 11 bases, with 14 bases between them. CDR3 protein: CASSEAGGGGVQYF. The CDR3 nucleotides are TGTGCCAGCAGTGAAGCGGGCGGGGGCGGCGTTCAGTACTTC.

The sample holds a few counts of this clone. This chain connects TRBV4-1 to TRBJ2-1; 8 bases align to TRBD2. Losses at the gene ends were 4 bases for V and 6 bases for J; bases not matched to a gene: 2. CDR1 is MGHRA, CDR2 YSYEKL, per germline. This CDR3 has 13 residues. This CDR3 reads CASSPGGVNEQFF. The DNA for the CDR3 is TGCGCCAGCAGCCCCGGGGGGGTCAATGAGCAGTTCTTC.

The chain employs TRBV7-3 and TRBJ1-1; D might be TRBD1 (5 bases). The germline V gene has CDR1 SGHTA and CDR2 FQGTGA. CDR3 length: 15 amino acids. Trimming removed 1 base from V and 1 base from J, with 10 bases in between. The CDR3 sequence is CASSLNDRRNTEAFF. CDR3 sequence (DNA): TGTGCCAGCAGCTTAAATGACAGACGGAACACTGAAGCTTTCTTT. The variable domain in full, completed from reference TRBV7-3 and TRBJ1-1, reads GAGVSQTPSNKVTEKGKYVELRCDPISGHTALYWYRQSLGQGPEFLIYFQGTGAADDSGLPNDRFFAVRPEGSVSTLKIQRTERGDSAVYLCASSLNDRRNTEAFFGQGTRLTVV.